This T cell receptor beta chain was identified in a study of CXCR3-negative and CXCR3-positive naive CD8 T cells. UMI-labeled 5' RACE TRB cDNA libraries were prepared from the cells. TCRdb reprocessed the 5' RACE reads and keeps a single row for each CDR3 protein, giving no DNA. This sample's table reports 70,000 to 95,000 distinct CDR3 sequences. General study points: Relative to CXCR3-negative naive cells, CXCR3-positive naive cells had more hydrophobic TRB CDR3s. The majority of assays used fresh PBMCs, and CXCR3 expression partially decreased after cryopreservation.

This CDR3 spans 13 amino acids. Germline CDR1 is MDHEN and CDR2 is SYDVKM. Comments on this clonotype: The target antigen is unknown.

Cells that were CD45RO-CCR7+CD27+CD95- constituted naive CD8+ T cells. The V and J genes are TRBV28 and TRBJ2-7; lacking DNA, the TRBD1 call made by TCRdb goes unchecked. This sequence was found in a human donor in good health. Some clones in this sample may be carry-over from other donors' samples. Sequenced sample: naive CXCR3- CD8+ T cells from blood. The subset here: CD45RO-CCR7+CD27+CD95- naive CD8+ T cells lacking CXCR3 (TNR3-). CDR3 amino acids: CASSPNRVYEQYF.